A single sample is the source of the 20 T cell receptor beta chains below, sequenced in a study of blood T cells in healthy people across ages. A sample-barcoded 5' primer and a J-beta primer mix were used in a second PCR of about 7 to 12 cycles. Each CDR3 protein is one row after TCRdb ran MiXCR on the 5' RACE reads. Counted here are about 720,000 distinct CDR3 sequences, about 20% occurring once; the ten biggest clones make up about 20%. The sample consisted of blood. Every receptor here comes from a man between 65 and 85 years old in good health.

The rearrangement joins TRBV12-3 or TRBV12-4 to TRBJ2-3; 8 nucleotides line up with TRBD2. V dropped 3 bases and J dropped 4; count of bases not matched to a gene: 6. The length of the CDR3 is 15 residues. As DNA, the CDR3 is TGTGCCAGCAGTTTGAGCGGGGGCTTCGCAGATACGCAGTATTTT. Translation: CASSLSGGFADTQYF.

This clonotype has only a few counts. This CDR3 reads CASSLGPGPNSPLHF. CDR3 DNA: TGTGCCAGCAGCTTGGGGCCAGGGCCTAATTCACCCCTCCACTTT. The chain uses TRBV7-3 and TRBJ1-6; tentative D call: TRBD1 (5 bases). Between the trimmed V and J ends, which lost 3 bases and 6 bases, there was a span of 12 bases. The CDR3 loop spans 15 amino acids. Germline V CDR1 and CDR2: SGHTA, FQGTGA.

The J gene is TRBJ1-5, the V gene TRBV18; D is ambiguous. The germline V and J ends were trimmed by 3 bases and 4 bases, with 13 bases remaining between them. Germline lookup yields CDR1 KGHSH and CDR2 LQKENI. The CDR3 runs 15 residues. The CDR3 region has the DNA TGTGCCAGCTCACCTACAAATGTGGGAAATCAGCCCCAGCATTTT. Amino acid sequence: CASSPTNVGNQPQHF.

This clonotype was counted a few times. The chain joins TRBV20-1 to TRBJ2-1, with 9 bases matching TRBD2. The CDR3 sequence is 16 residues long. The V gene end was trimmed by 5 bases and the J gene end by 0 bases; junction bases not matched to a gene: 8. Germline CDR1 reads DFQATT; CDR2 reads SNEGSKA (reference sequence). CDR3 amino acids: CSAPWASGNSYNEQFF. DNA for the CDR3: TGCAGTGCTCCCTGGGCTAGCGGGAACTCCTACAATGAGCAGTTCTTC.

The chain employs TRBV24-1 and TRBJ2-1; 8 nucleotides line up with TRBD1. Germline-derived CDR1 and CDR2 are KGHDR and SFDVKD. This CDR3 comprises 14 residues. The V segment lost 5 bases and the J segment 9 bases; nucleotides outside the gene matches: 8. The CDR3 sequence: CATSGQGAYGEQFF. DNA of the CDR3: TGTGCCACCAGTGGCCAGGGGGCCTATGGTGAGCAGTTCTTC.

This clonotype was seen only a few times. The CDR3 bases are TGTGCCAGCAGCAGGAGAATGGGGAACACCATATATTTT. It is translated as CASSRRMGNTIYF. The rearrangement joins TRBV7-2 to TRBJ1-3; D gene ambiguous. The CDR3 loop spans 13 amino acids. Germline V gives CDR1 SGHTA, CDR2 FQGNSA. Trimming stripped 5 bases from V and 7 bases from J, with 12 bases between.

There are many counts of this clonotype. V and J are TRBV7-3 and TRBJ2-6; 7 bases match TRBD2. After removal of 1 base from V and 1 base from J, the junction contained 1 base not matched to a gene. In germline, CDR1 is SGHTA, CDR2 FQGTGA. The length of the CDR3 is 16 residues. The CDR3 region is CASSLMGGSGANVLTF. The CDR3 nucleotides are TGTGCCAGCAGCTTAATGGGGGGGTCTGGGGCCAACGTCCTGACTTTC.

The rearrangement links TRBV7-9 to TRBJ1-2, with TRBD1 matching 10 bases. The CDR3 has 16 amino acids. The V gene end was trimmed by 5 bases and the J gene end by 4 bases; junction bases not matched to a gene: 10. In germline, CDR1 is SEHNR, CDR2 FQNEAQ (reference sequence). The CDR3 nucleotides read TGTGCCAGCAGCCCCTGGGGGGACAGGGGCCTCTATGGCTACACCTTC. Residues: CASSPWGDRGLYGYTF.

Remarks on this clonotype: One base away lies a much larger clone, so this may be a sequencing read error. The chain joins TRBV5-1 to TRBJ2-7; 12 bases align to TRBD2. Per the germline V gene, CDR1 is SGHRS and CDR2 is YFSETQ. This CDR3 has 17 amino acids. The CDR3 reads CASSLILAGGNTYEQNF. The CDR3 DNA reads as TGCGCCAGCAGCTTGATCCTAGCGGGGGGGAATACCTACGAGCAGAACTTC.

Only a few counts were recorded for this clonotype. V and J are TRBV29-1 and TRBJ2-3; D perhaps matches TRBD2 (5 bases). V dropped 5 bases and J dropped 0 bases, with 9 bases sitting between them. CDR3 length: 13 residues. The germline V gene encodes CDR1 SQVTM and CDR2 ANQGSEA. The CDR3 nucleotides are TGCAGCGTTCGGGAATCTAGCACAGATACGCAGTATTTT. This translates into CSVRESSTDTQYF.

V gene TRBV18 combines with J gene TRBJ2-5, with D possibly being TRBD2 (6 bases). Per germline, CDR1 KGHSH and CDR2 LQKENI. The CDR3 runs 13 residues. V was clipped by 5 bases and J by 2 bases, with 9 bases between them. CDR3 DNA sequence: TGTGCCAGCTCATCTCGGGAGCAAGAGACCCAGTACTTC. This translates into CASSSREQETQYF.

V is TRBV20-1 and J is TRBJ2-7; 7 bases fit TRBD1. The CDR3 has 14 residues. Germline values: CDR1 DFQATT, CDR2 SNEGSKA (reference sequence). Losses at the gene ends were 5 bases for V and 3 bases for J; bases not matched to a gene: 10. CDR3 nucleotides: TGCAGTGCTGGACAGGCCTCGGCCCGCTACGAGCAGTACTTC. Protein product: CSAGQASARYEQYF.

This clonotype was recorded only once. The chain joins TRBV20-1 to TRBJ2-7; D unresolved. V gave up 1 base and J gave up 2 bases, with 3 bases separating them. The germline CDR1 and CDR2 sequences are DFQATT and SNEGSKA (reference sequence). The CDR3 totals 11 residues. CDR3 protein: CSARATYEQYF. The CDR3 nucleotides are TGCAGTGCTAGAGCCACCTACGAGCAGTACTTC.

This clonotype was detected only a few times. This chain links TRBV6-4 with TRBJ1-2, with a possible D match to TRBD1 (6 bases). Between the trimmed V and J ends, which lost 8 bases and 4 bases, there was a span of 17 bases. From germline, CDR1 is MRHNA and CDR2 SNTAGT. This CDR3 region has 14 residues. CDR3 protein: CASATLGGAYGYTF. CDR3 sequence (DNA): TGTGCCAGCGCGACTTTAGGGGGGGCCTATGGCTACACCTTC.

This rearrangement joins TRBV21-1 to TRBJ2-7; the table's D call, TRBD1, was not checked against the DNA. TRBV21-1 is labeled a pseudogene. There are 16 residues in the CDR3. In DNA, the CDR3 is TGTGCCAGCAGTAAAGAAGGGGCCAACAGCTCCTACGAGCAGTACGTC. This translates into CASSKEGANSSYEQYV.

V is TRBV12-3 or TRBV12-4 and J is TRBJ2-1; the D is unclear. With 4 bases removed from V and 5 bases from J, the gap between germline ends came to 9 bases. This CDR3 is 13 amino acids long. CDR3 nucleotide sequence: TGTGCCAGCAGTTACTACAGAAACAATGAGCAGTTCTTC. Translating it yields CASSYYRNNEQFF.

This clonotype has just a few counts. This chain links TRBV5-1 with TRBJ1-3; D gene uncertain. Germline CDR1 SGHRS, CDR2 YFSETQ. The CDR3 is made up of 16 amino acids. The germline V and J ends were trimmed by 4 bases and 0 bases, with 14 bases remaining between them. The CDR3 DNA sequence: TGCGCCAGCAGCCCCACCTCCGGGAGCTCTGGAAACACCATATATTTT. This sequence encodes CASSPTSGSSGNTIYF.

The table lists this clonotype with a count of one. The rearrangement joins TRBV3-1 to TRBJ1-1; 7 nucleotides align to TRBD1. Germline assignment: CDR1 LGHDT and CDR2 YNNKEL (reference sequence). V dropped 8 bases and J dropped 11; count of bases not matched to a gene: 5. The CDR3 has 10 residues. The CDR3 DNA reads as TGTGCCAGCGGGACAGAGAGGGCTTTCTTT. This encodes CASGTERAFF.

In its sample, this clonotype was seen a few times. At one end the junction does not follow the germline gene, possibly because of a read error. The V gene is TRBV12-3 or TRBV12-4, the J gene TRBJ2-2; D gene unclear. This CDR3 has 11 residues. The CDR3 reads CANSRAGELFF. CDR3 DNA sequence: TGTGCCAACAGTCGTGCCGGGGAGCTGTTTTTT.

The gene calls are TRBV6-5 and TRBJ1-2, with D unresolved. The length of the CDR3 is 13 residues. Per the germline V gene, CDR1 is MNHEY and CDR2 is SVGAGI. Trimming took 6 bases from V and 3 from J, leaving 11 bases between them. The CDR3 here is CASRVDGHYGYTF. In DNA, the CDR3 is TGTGCCAGCAGAGTTGACGGCCACTATGGCTACACCTTC.